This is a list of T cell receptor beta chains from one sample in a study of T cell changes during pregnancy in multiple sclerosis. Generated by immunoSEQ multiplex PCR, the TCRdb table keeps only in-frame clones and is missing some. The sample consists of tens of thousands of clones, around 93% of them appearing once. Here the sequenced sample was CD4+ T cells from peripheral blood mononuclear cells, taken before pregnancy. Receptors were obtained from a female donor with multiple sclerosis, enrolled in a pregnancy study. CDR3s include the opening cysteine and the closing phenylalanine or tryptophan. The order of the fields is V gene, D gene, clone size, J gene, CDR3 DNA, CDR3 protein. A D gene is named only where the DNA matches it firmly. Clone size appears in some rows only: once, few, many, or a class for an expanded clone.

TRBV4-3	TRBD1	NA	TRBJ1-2	TGCGCCAGCAGCAAGACAGGGGGCGATGGCTACACCTTC	CASSKTGGDGYTF
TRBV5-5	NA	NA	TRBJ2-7	TGTGCCAGCAGCTTATATTCCTACGAGCAGTACTTC	CASSLYSYEQYF
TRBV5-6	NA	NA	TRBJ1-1	TGTGCCAGCACCGGAGCCTGGGGGGTAAACACTGAAGCTTTCTTT	CASTGAWGVNTEAFF
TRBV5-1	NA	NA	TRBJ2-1	TGCGCCAGCAGCTTGGCCCCGATAGGGGTGAATGAGCAGTTCTTC	CASSLAPIGVNEQFF
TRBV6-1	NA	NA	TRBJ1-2	TGTGCCAGCGCGGCGGGGGTCATCGGGGGCTACACCTTC	CASAAGVIGGYTF
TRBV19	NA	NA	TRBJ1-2	TGTGCCAGTAGTATTGATAGCTATGGCTACACCTTC	CASSIDSYGYTF
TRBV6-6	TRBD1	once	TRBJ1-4	TGTGCCAGCAGTTGGGACAGCAGGGGTGAAAAACTGTTTTTT	CASSWDSRGEKLFF
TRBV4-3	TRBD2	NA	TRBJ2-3	TGCGCCAGCAGCCCCCGGGGCGGGGGGGCTGATACGCAGTATTTT	CASSPRGGGADTQYF
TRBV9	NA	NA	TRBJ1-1	TGTGCCAGCAGCGTAGCCTTCCCTACGATGCGGCCCTCGAACACTGAAGCTTTCTTT	CASSVAFPTMRPSNTEAFF
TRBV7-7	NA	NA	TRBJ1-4	TGTGCTAGCAGCTTAAGTCCAGGAGGCCATGAAAAACTGTTTTTT	CASSLSPGGHEKLFF
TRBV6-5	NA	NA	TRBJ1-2	TGTGCCAGCAGTTTCGGGAGGGGACCACACTATGGCTACACCTTC	CASSFGRGPHYGYTF
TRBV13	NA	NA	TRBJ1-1	TGTGCCAGCAGCTTAGTAGGGACATCCACTGAAGCTTTCTTT	CASSLVGTSTEAFF
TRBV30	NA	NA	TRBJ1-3	TGTGCCCGCCAGGGGAACTCTGGAAACACCATATATTTT	CARQGNSGNTIYF
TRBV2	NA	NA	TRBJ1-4	TGTGCCAGCAGGGCCCTCACTGAAAAACTGTTTTTT	CASRALTEKLFF
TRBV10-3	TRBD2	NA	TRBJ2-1	TGTGCCAACAGGGGACTAGCGGGGTACAATGAGCAGTTCTTC	CANRGLAGYNEQFF
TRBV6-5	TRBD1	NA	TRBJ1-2	TGTGCCAGCAGTTACTCCTCACAGGGGGGCTATGGCTACACCTTC	CASSYSSQGGYGYTF
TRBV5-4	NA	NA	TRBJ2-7	TGTGCCAGCAGCTTCGGCTACGAGCAGTACTTC	CASSFGYEQYF
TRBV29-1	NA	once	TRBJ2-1	TGCAGCGTTGAAGTGAGGAATGAGCAGTTCTTC	CSVEVRNEQFF
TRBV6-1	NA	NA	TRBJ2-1	TGTGCCAGCAGTGGCCGACGGGCGGGCTCCTACAATGAGCAGTTCTTC	CASSGRRAGSYNEQFF
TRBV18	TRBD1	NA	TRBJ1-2	TGTGCCAGCTCACCGGGACAGGGGATCTATGGCTACACCTTC	CASSPGQGIYGYTF
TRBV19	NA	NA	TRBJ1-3	TGTGCCAGTAGTCCGGGGAACTCTGGAAACACCATATATTTT	CASSPGNSGNTIYF
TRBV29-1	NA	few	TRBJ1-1	TGCAGCGTTGTACACGAACTGAACACTGAAGCTTTCTTT	CSVVHELNTEAFF
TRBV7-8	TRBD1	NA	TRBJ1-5	TGTGCCAGCAGCTTAGCAACAGGGGTGCGGCAGCCCCAGCATTTT	CASSLATGVRQPQHF
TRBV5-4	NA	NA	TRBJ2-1	TGTGCCAGCAGCCAGAGGAACATCAATGAGCAGTTCTTC	CASSQRNINEQFF
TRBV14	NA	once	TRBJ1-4	TGTGCCAGCAGTTACGGGGGTTTTGGGACTAATGAAAAACTGTTTTTT	CASSYGGFGTNEKLFF
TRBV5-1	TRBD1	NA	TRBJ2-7	TGCGCCAGCAGCGCGGACAGGGTGAGCTCCTACGAGCAGTACTTC	CASSADRVSSYEQYF
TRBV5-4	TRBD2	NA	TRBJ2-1	TGTGCCAGCAGCTCCCGGACGGGGGGTTCCTACAATGAGCAGTTCTTC	CASSSRTGGSYNEQFF
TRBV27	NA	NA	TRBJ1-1	TGTGCCAGCAGGGCACCCGGGGGTGAAGCTTTCTTT	CASRAPGGEAFF
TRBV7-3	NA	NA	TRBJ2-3	TGTGCCAGCAGCACCACATTGGCAGATACGCAGTATTTT	CASSTTLADTQYF
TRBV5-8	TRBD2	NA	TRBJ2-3	TGTGCCAGCAGCTCGGCGGGGGGGACAGATACGCAGTATTTT	CASSSAGGTDTQYF
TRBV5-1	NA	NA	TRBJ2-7	TGCGCCAGCAGCCCCCTTAGCTCCTACGAGCAGTACTTC	CASSPLSSYEQYF
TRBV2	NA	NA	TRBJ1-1	TGTGCCAGCAGTAGGTTTCAGGCTACGAACACTGAAGCTTTCTTT	CASSRFQATNTEAFF
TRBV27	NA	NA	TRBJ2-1	TGTGCCAGCACCTATCGCGGGTATTCCTACAATGAGCAGTTCTTC	CASTYRGYSYNEQFF
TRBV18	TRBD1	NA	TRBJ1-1	TGTGCCAGCTCACCCCAGGGGGCTGAAGCTTTCTTT	CASSPQGAEAFF
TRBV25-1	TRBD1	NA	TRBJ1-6	TGTGCCAGCAGGAGACAGGGTTTCCGTGATTCACCCCTCCACTTT	CASRRQGFRDSPLHF
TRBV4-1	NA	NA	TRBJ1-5	TGCGCCAGCAGCCAGGACCCAGGGGTCCTTAATCAGCCCCAGCATTTT	CASSQDPGVLNQPQHF
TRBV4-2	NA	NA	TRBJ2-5	TGTGCCAGCAGCCAAGATCTGCGCGGCCAAGAGACCCAGTACTTC	CASSQDLRGQETQYF
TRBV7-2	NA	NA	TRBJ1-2	TGTGCCAGCAGCCCCTCCCAGGGTTACGGCTACACCTTC	CASSPSQGYGYTF
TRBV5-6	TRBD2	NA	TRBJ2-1	TGTGCCAGCAGCTTGCCTAGCGGGGTACTTTACAATGAGCAGTTCTTC	CASSLPSGVLYNEQFF
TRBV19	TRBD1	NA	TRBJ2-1	TGTGCCAGTAGTATTCTTCCCGGGACAGGGGGCCTACCTAATGAGCAGTTCTTC	CASSILPGTGGLPNEQFF
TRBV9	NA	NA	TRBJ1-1	TGTGCCAGCAGCGTAGTGGACAGGAACACTGAAGCTTTCTTT	CASSVVDRNTEAFF
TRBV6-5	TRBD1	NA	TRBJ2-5	TGTGCCAGCAGCCGGGGACAGGTCATGCGAGAGACCCAGTACTTC	CASSRGQVMRETQYF
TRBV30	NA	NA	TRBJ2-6	TGTGCCTGGTCCGGGAGCAGGGCCTCGGGGGCCAACGTCCTGACTTTC	CAWSGSRASGANVLTF
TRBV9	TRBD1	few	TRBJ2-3	TGTGCCAGCTGTAGACAGGGAGGCACAGATACGCAGTATTTT	CASCRQGGTDTQYF
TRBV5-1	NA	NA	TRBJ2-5	TGCGCCAGCAGCTTGATGACTGATGAGACCCAGTACTTC	CASSLMTDETQYF
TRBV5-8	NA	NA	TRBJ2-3	TGTGCCAGCAGCTTGCGCCCGCCCCTGGAGGATACGCAGTATTTT	CASSLRPPLEDTQYF